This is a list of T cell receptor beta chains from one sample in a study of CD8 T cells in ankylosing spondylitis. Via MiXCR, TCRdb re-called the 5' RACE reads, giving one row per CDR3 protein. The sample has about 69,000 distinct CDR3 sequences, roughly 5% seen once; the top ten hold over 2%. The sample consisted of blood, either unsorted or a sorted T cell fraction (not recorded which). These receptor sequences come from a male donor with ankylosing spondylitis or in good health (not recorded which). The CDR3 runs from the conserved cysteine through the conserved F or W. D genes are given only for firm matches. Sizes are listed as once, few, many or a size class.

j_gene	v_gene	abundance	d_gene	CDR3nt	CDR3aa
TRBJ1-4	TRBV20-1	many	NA	TGCAGTGCCCCTGATGGTGAAAAACTGTTTTTT	CSAPDGEKLFF
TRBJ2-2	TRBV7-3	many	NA	TGTGCCAGCAGCTTAAACGCGGGGACTAACACCGGGGAGCTGTTTTTT	CASSLNAGTNTGELFF
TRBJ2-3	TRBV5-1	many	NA	TGCGCCAGCAGCTTGCAGGTCGCAGATACGCAGTATTTT	CASSLQVADTQYF
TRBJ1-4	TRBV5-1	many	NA	TGCGCCAGCAGCTTGCCCTCCCAGGGTAATGAAAAACTGTTTTTT	CASSLPSQGNEKLFF
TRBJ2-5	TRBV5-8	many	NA	TGTGCCAGCAGCTTGTTTGAGACCCAGTACTTC	CASSLFETQYF
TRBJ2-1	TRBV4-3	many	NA	TGCGCCAGCAGCAAAGAGGGGCCCGGGGCTGAGCAGTTCTTC	CASSKEGPGAEQFF
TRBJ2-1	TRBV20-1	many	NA	TGCAGTGCCCCACAGACGGACAGCTCCTACAATGAGCAGTTCTTC	CSAPQTDSSYNEQFF
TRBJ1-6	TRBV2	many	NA	TGTGCCAGCAGTGAAAGGGGGGGGAATTCACCCCTCCACTTT	CASSERGGNSPLHF
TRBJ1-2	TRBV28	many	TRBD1	TGTGCCAGCAGTTCCCCCCACAGGGGGGATAACTATGGCTACACCTTC	CASSSPHRGDNYGYTF
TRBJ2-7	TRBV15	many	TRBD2	TGTGCCACCAGCAGGCCCTACAGCAGCGGGGGTCGCGGAGAGCAGTACTTC	CATSRPYSSGGRGEQYF
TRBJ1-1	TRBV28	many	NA	TGTGCCAGCAGCAGGCTGCGGGATGGCACTGAAGCTTTCTTT	CASSRLRDGTEAFF
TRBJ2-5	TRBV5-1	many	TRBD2	TGCGCCAGCAGCTTGGAGACTAGCGGGGGGGCGAAGACCCAGTACTTC	CASSLETSGGAKTQYF
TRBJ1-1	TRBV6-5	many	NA	TGTGCCAGCAGTTACTCGAGTGAGGAACTGCAGACTGAAGCTTTCTTT	CASSYSSEELQTEAFF
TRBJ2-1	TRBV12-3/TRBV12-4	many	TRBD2	TGTGCCAGCAGTTTATTTCGGGGGGGCGTAGATGAGCAGTTCTTC	CASSLFRGGVDEQFF
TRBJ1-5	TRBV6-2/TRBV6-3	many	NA	TGTGCCAGCAGCCGCGGGAACAGGGATCAGCCCCAGCATTTT	CASSRGNRDQPQHF
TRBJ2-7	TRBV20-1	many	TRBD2	TGCAGCCCAGGGACTAGCGGTTCAAGCTCCTACGAGCAGTACTTC	CSPGTSGSSSYEQYF
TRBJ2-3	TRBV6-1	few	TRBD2	TGTGCCAGCAGACAAGCGGGGGATCGCACAGATACGCAGTATTTT	CASRQAGDRTDTQYF
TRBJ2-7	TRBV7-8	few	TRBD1	TGTGCCAGCAGCAAATTTACCGGACAGGACGCCTCCTACGAGCAGTACTTC	CASSKFTGQDASYEQYF
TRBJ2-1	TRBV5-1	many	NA	TGCGCCAGCAGCTTGGCCGAATCCTCCTACAATGAGCAGTTCTTC	CASSLAESSYNEQFF
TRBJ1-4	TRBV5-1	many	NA	TGCGCCAGCAGCGACGGACGGAGCCTTAATGAAAAACTGTTTTTT	CASSDGRSLNEKLFF
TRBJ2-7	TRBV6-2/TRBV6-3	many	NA	TGTGCCAGCAGTTACAACAGAGTCTACGAGCAGTACTTC	CASSYNRVYEQYF
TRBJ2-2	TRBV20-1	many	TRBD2	TGCAGTGTTCCTAGGACTAGCGGGTCCGGGGAGCTGTTTTTT	CSVPRTSGSGELFF